These T cell receptor beta chains were read from a single sample in a study of response to subunit inactivated influenza vaccine. In TCRdb, the RT-PCR reads were re-called with MiXCR into one record per CDR3 protein. The sample lists roughly 290,000 distinct CDR3 sequences, 21% seen once, with roughly 10% in the top ten. The source was PBMCs from blood, collected 21 months after vaccination. Every receptor here comes from a man aged 45 to 75 who received an inactivated influenza vaccine. Each CDR3 is given with its conserved first and last residue. Each record gives: D gene, CDR3 length, J gene, clone size, V gene, CDR3 DNA, CDR3 protein. The D gene is left open where the match is weak. Clone size is stated in some rows and not others, as once, few, many or a class when expanded.

d_call: -; cdr3_length: 13; j_call: TRBJ2-1; clone_size: -; v_call: TRBV28; cdr3_nt: TGTGCCAGCAGTTTCCTGGGCTACAATGAGCAGTTCTTC; cdr3_aa: CASSFLGYNEQFF
d_call: TRBD2; cdr3_length: 15; j_call: TRBJ2-1; clone_size: -; v_call: TRBV20-1; cdr3_nt: TGCAGTGCTGAGACGACTAGCGGGGCGTACAATGAGCAGTTCTTC; cdr3_aa: CSAETTSGAYNEQFF
d_call: -; cdr3_length: 13; j_call: TRBJ1-2; clone_size: many; v_call: TRBV5-1; cdr3_nt: TGCGCCAGCAGTCAACGCGGGACAACTAGCTACACCTTC; cdr3_aa: CASSQRGTTSYTF
d_call: -; cdr3_length: 14; j_call: TRBJ1-6; clone_size: few; v_call: TRBV3-1; cdr3_nt: TGTGCCAGCAGCCAAGTCCACGGTAATTCACCCCTCCACTTT; cdr3_aa: CASSQVHGNSPLHF
d_call: -; cdr3_length: 15; j_call: TRBJ1-3; clone_size: few; v_call: TRBV7-2; cdr3_nt: TGTGCCAGCAGCCGTCCTTACTTCTCTGGAAACACCATATATTTT; cdr3_aa: CASSRPYFSGNTIYF
d_call: -; cdr3_length: 12; j_call: TRBJ2-1; clone_size: many; v_call: TRBV7-3; cdr3_nt: TGTGCCAGCAGCTTCCTTAACAATGAGCAGTTCTTC; cdr3_aa: CASSFLNNEQFF
d_call: TRBD1; cdr3_length: 15; j_call: TRBJ2-1; clone_size: -; v_call: TRBV4-1; cdr3_nt: TGCGCCAGCAGCAAAGGACAGGGGACTCACAATGAGCAGTTCTTC; cdr3_aa: CASSKGQGTHNEQFF
d_call: TRBD2; cdr3_length: 15; j_call: TRBJ2-5; clone_size: few; v_call: TRBV7-2; cdr3_nt: TGTGCCAGCAGCTTGATTAGGACTAGTGGGGAGACCCAGTACTTC; cdr3_aa: CASSLIRTSGETQYF
d_call: -; cdr3_length: 12; j_call: TRBJ1-5; clone_size: -; v_call: TRBV14; cdr3_nt: TGTGCCAGCAGCCAAACTCTAGGACCACAGCATTTT; cdr3_aa: CASSQTLGPQHF
d_call: -; cdr3_length: 14; j_call: TRBJ2-7; clone_size: -; v_call: TRBV28; cdr3_nt: TGTGCCAGCAGTTCGCAACATGATTCCTACGAGCAGTACTTC; cdr3_aa: CASSSQHDSYEQYF
d_call: -; cdr3_length: 14; j_call: TRBJ1-2; clone_size: -; v_call: TRBV4-2; cdr3_nt: TGTGCCAGCAGCCAAGAGTATCCGAACTATGGCTACACCTTC; cdr3_aa: CASSQEYPNYGYTF
d_call: -; cdr3_length: 15; j_call: TRBJ2-1; clone_size: -; v_call: TRBV5-4; cdr3_nt: TGTGCCAGCAGCTCCGGAGTTTTACCCTACAATGAGCAGTTCTTC; cdr3_aa: CASSSGVLPYNEQFF
d_call: -; cdr3_length: 17; j_call: TRBJ1-5; clone_size: -; v_call: TRBV11-2; cdr3_nt: TGTGCCAGCAGCTTAGACTGGGGGGGCGCTAGCAATCAGCCCCAGCATTTT; cdr3_aa: CASSLDWGGASNQPQHF
d_call: TRBD1; cdr3_length: 11; j_call: TRBJ2-7; clone_size: few; v_call: TRBV27; cdr3_nt: TGTGCCAGCGGGACAGCCTACGAGCAGTACTTC; cdr3_aa: CASGTAYEQYF
d_call: -; cdr3_length: 13; j_call: TRBJ2-5; clone_size: -; v_call: TRBV6-6; cdr3_nt: TGTGCCAGCAGTTACCAGCGCCGGGAGACCCAGTACTTC; cdr3_aa: CASSYQRRETQYF
d_call: -; cdr3_length: 13; j_call: TRBJ2-7; clone_size: -; v_call: TRBV7-9; cdr3_nt: TGTGCCAGCAGCTTGGTCGAAACCTACGAGCAGTACTTC; cdr3_aa: CASSLVETYEQYF
d_call: -; cdr3_length: 14; j_call: TRBJ2-2; clone_size: -; v_call: TRBV5-4; cdr3_nt: TGTGCCAGCAGCGTCTTAGGGGGAACCGGGGAGCTGTTTTTT; cdr3_aa: CASSVLGGTGELFF
d_call: -; cdr3_length: 19; j_call: TRBJ2-3; clone_size: -; v_call: TRBV7-7; cdr3_nt: TGTGCTAGCAGCTTATTACGTCCGGCTGAAGGGGGGGGAGCAGATACGCAGTATTTT; cdr3_aa: CASSLLRPAEGGGADTQYF
d_call: -; cdr3_length: 13; j_call: TRBJ2-3; clone_size: many; v_call: TRBV7-2; cdr3_nt: TGTGCCAGCAGCAGCCCTGGGGCAGATACGCAGTATTTT; cdr3_aa: CASSSPGADTQYF